This TCR beta chain was retrieved from a study of tumor and adjacent non-tumor tissue in lung cancer. General observations from the study: Tumor repertoires had a smaller top 100 clone share than normal lung.

The template was RNA from unsorted bulk tissue. This non-tumor lung sample came from over 3 cm beyond the tumor edge. A modified ARM-PCR protocol with three rounds of nested PCR amplified TCRbeta. TCRdb called the multiplex PCR reads again in MiXCR, with one record for every CDR3 protein. In the table there are approximately 90,000 distinct CDR3 sequences, more than 65% of which are singletons. This clonotype occurred many times. Its antigen remains unknown. CDR1 and CDR2 (germline): SGHRS, YFSETQ. The CDR3 loop spans 14 amino acids. V lost 0 bases and J lost 3, with 10 bases in between. The clonotype originates from a woman between 50 and 59 years old with non-small cell lung cancer. Input material: distant non-tumor lung tissue. The V and J genes are TRBV5-1 and TRBJ2-7; D gene ambiguous. CDR3 amino acids: CASSLAVGNYEQYF. CDR3 bases: TGCGCCAGCAGCTTGGCCGTGGGAAACTACGAGCAGTACTTC.